This paragraph reports one TCR beta chain. Its antigen is currently unknown. Sampled while nominally healthy, donors likely had unrecorded immune exposures. The V and J ends lost 6 bases and 4 bases respectively, with 12 bases between them. The CDR3 contains 13 residues. Germline CDR1 MDHEN, CDR2 SYDVKM. The PCR used 60 Vbeta and 13 Jbeta primers. Produced via immunoSEQ multiplex PCR; TCRdb's table is partial and in-frame only. The table lists 100,000 to 150,000 clones, about 74% of them singletons, with roughly 1% in the top ten. The data were taken from a study of cytomegalovirus exposure and HLA in healthy donors. Study-wide findings and caveats: Specificity of a few CMV-associated chains for CMV antigens was verified in vitro. Being productive about 87% or about 30% of the time was typical of most TCR beta V segments in an earlier analysis. Sequencing depth roughly uniform across donors was assumed in presence/absence analyses.

This clonotype was sampled from a woman in her sixties in good health and CMV-seronegative. V is TRBV28 and J is TRBJ2-5; no reliable D call. Material for sequencing was PBMCs. The CDR3 protein is CASSTTARETQYF. The CDR3, as DNA: TGTGCCAGCAGCACCACAGCAAGAGAGACCCAGTACTTC.